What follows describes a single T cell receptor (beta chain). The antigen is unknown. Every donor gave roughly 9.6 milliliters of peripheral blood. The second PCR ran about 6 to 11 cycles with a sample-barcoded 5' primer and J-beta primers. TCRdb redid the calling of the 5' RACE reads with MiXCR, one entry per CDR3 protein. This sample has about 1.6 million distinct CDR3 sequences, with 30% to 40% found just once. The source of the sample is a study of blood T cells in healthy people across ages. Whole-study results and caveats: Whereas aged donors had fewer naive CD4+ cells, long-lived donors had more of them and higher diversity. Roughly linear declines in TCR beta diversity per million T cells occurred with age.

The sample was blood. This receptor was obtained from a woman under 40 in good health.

DNA for the CDR3: TGCGCCAGCACCCGGACAGGGGCGTACGAGCAGTACTTC. Its translation is CASTRTGAYEQYF. This rearrangement joins TRBV10-2 to TRBJ2-7; 9 bases are a match to TRBD1. The CDR3 covers 13 residues. The V gene end was trimmed by 7 bases and the J gene end by 4 bases; junction bases not matched to a gene: 5. CDR1 is WSHSY, CDR2 SAAADI, per germline.